This T cell receptor (beta chain) derives from a study of T cells in women clearing cervical HPV infection (dated by TCRdb to about 2018). About the full investigation: Cases were approximately 25 women with histologically confirmed HPV16-related CIN3 or worse, including a couple of invasive cancers. The 20 to 25 controls were women who cleared a single incident HPV16 infection within 12 months without developing precancer or cancer. Blood from cases was collected at the visit at which the lesion was first identified, whereas blood from controls was collected once infection was no longer detected. For cases, a median interval of approximately 140 days, with an interquartile range of 90 to 200 days, was observed between lesion detection and blood sampling. Since HLA typing was available for only a few women, HLA type could not be ruled out as a confounder. An exploratory proof-of-principle case-control study, nested within the Guanacaste HPV Natural History Study in Costa Rica, was conducted to compare TCR repertoires across cervical HPV16 outcomes. Cases were matched to controls by age within five years and by the year the sample was collected. Median age was roughly 33 years in cases versus less than 40 in controls, and baseline characteristics did not differ significantly. In the parent cohort, some 10,000 women aged 18 or older were enrolled in Guanacaste, Costa Rica, during about 1992 to 1995 and were followed for six to seven years. Five blinded duplicates per group were added as quality controls, giving roughly 60 samples: approximately 50 participants and roughly ten replicates.

Points on this clone: Its antigen remains undetermined. Sequencing ends 3 residues short of the CDR3 end; the germline J gene provides the rest.

The immunoSEQ assay used multiplex PCR to amplify TCR beta CDR3 regions from an average of around 1,200 ng of genomic DNA per sample. The assay corrected primer bias using a complete synthetic TCR repertoire to establish an amplification baseline. The amplicons were sequenced on the Illumina platform. In the paper's pipeline: Error correction of the sequences involved clustering with frequency ratios plus a modified nearest-neighbor algorithm, after which the sequences were analyzed in the immunoSEQ Analyzer using IMGT gene definitions. At each rarefaction depth, TCR richness and evenness were averaged across 20 rarefaction repeats, and samples with fewer sequences than that depth were excluded. Wilcoxon rank sum tests with FDR correction were used to compare relative abundances of V, D and J genes between the groups. Blinded duplicates gave an intraclass correlation of around 95% for TCR richness and an average of roughly 76% across 66 gene segments. Here the immuneACCESS table is served through TCRdb, limited to in-frame sequences with V and J called. Missing clones are a known gap in these copies; in checked studies unresolved V genes cover under half, and the rest lacks a known reason. The DNA gave D and trimming, while V, J and clone size come from that table. The sample's clone listing holds tens of thousands of clones. In total, the top ten clones hold 8% to 10% of the sample.

Results and caveats for the whole study, not just this receptor: Because the number of T cells in each sample was unknown, differences in richness could reflect differing T-cell content rather than repertoire biology. CIN3+ cases had significantly higher TCR repertoire richness than controls across sequencing depths, but evenness did not differ between the groups. Cases were distinguished from controls with an estimated AUC of about 0.78 by random forest classifiers combining richness and V gene abundances. Lower TRBV6-7 relative abundance was observed in cases than in controls (approximately 0.1% versus 0.17%; Bonferroni P = 0.0008). The cross-sectional design could not show whether associations preceded infection or resulted from it; effector/memory subsets and HPV-specific T cells were not isolated.

Every participant had a single incident cervical HPV16 infection, and prevalent HPV16 infections were excluded. Cervical HPV DNA was detected with MY09/MY11 PCR, and genotyping was done by dot-blot hybridization. Fifteen mL of heparinized blood were centrifuged, and the buffy coat was split into aliquots, frozen at -30 degrees C, and then kept at -80 degrees C. Genomic DNA was extracted from buffy coat specimens using QIAGEN kits. From the germline V gene, CDR1 is SGHDT and CDR2 is YYEEEE. The CDR3 measures 13 amino acids from cysteine to phenylalanine. The CDR3 was read in part: 30 bases, with the frame set at base 1. The V and J ends are trimmed by 3 bases and 2 bases, leaving 9 bases between them.

The material sequenced was blood buffy coat. Recombination joined TRBV5-6 with TRBJ2-7, with a weak D call of TRBD1 (6 bases match). This clonotype originated in a woman aged 18-70 years with a cervical HPV16 infection that either progressed to CIN3+ or cleared (not recorded which). The CDR3 sequence is CASSWGHTYEQYF. CDR3 DNA (partial): TGTGCCAGCAGCTGGGGACACACCTACGAG. When the CDR3 is completed using the reference TRBV5-6 and TRBJ2-7 genes on either side, the full variable domain is DAGVTQSPTHLIKTRGQQVTLRCSPKSGHDTVSWYQQALGQGPQFIFQYYEEEERQRGNFPDRFSGHQFPNYSSELNVNALLLGDSALYLCASSWGHTYEQYFGPGTRLTVT.